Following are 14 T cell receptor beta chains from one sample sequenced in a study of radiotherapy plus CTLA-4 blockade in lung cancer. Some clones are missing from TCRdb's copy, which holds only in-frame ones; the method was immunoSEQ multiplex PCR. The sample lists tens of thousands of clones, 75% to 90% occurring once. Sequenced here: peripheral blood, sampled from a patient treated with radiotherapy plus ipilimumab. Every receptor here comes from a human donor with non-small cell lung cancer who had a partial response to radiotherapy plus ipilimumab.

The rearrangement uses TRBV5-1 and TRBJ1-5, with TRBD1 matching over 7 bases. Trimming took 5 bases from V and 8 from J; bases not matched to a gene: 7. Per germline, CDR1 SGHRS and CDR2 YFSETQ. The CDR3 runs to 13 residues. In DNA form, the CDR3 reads TGCGCCAGCAGTTTAGGGGGCCGGGAGCCCCAGCATTTT. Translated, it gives CASSLGGREPQHF. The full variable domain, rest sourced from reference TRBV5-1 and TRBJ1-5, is KAGVTQTPRYLIKTRGQQVTLSCSPISGHRSVSWYQQTPGQGLQFLFEYFSETQRNKGNFPGRFSGRQFSNSRSEMNVSTLELGDSALYLCASSLGGREPQHFGDGTRLSIL.

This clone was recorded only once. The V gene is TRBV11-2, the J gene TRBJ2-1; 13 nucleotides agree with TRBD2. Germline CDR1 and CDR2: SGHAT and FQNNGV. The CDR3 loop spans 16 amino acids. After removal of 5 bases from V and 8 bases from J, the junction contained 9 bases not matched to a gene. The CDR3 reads CASSPLAGGPFDEQFF. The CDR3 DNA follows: TGTGCCAGCAGCCCACTAGCGGGAGGGCCTTTCGATGAGCAGTTCTTC.

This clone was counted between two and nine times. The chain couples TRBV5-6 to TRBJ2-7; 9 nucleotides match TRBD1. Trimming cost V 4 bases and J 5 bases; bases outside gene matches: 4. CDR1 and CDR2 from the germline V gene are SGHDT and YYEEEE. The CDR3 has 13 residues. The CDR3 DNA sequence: TGTGCCAGCAGCCCTACAGGGGGCCACGAGCAGTACGTC. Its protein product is CASSPTGGHEQYV.

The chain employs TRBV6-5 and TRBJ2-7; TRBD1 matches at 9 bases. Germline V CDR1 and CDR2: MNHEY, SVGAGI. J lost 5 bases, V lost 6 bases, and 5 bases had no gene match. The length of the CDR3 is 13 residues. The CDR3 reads CASRPTGGDEQYV. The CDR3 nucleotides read TGTGCCAGCAGGCCAACAGGGGGCGACGAGCAGTACGTC.

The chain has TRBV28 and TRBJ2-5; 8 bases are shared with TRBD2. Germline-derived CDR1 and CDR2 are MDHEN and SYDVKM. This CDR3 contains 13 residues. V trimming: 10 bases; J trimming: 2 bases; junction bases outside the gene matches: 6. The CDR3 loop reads CAIAGGWQETQYF. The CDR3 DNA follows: TGTGCCATCGCGGGAGGATGGCAAGAGACCCAGTACTTC.

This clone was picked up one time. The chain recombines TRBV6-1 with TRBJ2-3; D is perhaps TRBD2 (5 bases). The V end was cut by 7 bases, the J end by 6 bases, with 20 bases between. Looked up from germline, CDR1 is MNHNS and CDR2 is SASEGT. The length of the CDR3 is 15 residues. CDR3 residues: CASTLGGGSADTQYF. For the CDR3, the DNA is TGTGCCAGCACCTTAGGAGGTGGCTCCGCGGATACGCAGTATTTT.

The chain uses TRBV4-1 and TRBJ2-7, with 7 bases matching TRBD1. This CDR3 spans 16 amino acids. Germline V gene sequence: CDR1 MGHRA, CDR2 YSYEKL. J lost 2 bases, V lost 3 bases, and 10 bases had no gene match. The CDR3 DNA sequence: TGCGCCAGCAGCCACCCTGGACAGGACGTAACCTACGAGCAGTACGTC. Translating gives CASSHPGQDVTYEQYV.

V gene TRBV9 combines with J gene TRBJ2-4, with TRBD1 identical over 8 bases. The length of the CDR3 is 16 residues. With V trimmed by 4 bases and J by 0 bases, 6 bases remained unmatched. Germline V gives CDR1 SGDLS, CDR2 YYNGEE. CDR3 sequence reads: CASSLRTGLAKNIQYF. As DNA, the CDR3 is TGTGCCAGCAGCCTTCGGACAGGGTTAGCCAAAAACATTCAGTACTTC.

The CDR3 spells CASSLRLAGNYEQYF. For the CDR3, the DNA is TGCGCCAGCAGCTTGAGGCTAGCGGGAAACTACGAGCAGTACTTC. The chain carries TRBV5-1 and TRBJ2-7; 9 positions agree with TRBD2. The trim removed 1 base at V and 3 bases at J, leaving 5 bases unmatched. The length of the CDR3 is 15 residues. Germline V gene sequence: CDR1 SGHRS, CDR2 YFSETQ. Based on the CDR3 plus reference TRBV5-1 and TRBJ2-7, the full variable domain is KAGVTQTPRYLIKTRGQQVTLSCSPISGHRSVSWYQQTPGQGLQFLFEYFSETQRNKGNFPGRFSGRQFSNSRSEMNVSTLELGDSALYLCASSLRLAGNYEQYFGPGTRLTVT.

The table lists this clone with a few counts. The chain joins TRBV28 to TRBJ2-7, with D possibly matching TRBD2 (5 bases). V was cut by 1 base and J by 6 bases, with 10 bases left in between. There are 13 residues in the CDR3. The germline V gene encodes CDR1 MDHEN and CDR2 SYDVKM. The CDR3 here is CASSLYISVEQYF. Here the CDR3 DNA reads TGTGCCAGCAGTTTATATATTAGCGTCGAGCAGTACTTC.

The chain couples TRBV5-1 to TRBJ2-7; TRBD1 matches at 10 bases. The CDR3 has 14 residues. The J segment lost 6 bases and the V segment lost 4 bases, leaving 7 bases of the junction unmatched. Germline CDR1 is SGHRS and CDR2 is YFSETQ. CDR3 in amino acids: CASSPTGGSLEQYF. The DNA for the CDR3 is TGCGCCAGCAGCCCGACAGGGGGCTCTCTCGAGCAGTACTTC.

The CDR3 coding sequence is TGTGCCTGGAGTGGTCAGGGTAGTCAGCCCCAGCATTTT. Translation: CAWSGQGSQPQHF. This sequence joins TRBV30 and TRBJ1-5; tentatively, D is TRBD1 (5 bases). The V and J ends lost 1 base and 6 bases respectively, with 10 bases between them. The CDR3 length is 13 residues. Germline CDR1 GTSNPN, CDR2 SVGIG (reference sequence).

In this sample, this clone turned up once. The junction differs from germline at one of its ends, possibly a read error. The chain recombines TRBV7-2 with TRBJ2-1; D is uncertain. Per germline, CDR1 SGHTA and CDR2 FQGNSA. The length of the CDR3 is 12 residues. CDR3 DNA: TGTGCCAGCAGCTTAGGACTCCCGCCGGGTCTCTTC. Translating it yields CASSLGLPPGLF.

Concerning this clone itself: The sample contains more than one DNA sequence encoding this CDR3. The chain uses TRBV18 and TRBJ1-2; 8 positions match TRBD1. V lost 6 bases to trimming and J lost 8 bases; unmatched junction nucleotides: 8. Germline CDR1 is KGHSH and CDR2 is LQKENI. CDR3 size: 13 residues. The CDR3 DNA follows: TGTGCCAGCTCCCCCGGACAGGGCAACGGCTACACCTTC. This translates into CASSPGQGNGYTF.